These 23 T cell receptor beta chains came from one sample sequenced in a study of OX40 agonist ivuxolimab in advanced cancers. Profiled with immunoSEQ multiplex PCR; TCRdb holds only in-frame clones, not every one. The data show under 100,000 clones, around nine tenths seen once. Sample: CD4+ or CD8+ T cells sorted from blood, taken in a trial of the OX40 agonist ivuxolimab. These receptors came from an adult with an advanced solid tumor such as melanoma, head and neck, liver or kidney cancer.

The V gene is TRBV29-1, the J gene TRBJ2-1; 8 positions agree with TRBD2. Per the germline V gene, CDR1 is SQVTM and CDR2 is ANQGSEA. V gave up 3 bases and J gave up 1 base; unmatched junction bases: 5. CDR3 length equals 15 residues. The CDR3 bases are TGCAGCGTTGAGATGAGCGGGAGTTCCTACAATGAGCAGTTCTTC. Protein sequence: CSVEMSGSSYNEQFF.

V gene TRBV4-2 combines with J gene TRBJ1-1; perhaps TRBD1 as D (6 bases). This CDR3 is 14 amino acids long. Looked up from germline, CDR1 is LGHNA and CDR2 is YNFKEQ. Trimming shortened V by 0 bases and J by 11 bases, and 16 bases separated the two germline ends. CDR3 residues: CASSQDLGKGGAFF. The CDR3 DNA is TGTGCCAGCAGCCAAGATCTGGGGAAGGGGGGCGCTTTCTTT.

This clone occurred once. As DNA, the CDR3 is TGTGCCTGGAGTCCAGGGGGGCGGTCACCCCTCCACTTT. Its translation: CAWSPGGRSPLHF. This chain uses TRBV30 with TRBJ1-6, with 7 bases aligning to TRBD1. Germline CDR1 GTSNPN, CDR2 SVGIG (reference sequence). The V segment lost 2 bases and the J segment 10 bases; nucleotides outside the gene matches: 5. CDR3 length: 13 amino acids.

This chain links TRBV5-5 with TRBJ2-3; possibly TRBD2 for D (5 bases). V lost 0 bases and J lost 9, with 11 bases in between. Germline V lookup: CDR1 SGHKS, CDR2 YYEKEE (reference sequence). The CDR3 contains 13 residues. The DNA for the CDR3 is TGTGCCAGCAGCTTGGAGGTTCGGGGAACGCAGTATTTT. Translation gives CASSLEVRGTQYF.

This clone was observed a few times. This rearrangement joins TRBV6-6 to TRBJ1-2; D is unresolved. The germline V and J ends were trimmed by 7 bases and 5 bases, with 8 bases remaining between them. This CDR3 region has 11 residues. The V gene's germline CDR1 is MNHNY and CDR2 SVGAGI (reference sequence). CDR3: CASTSSYGYTF. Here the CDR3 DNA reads TGTGCCAGCACCTCAAGTTATGGCTACACCTTC.

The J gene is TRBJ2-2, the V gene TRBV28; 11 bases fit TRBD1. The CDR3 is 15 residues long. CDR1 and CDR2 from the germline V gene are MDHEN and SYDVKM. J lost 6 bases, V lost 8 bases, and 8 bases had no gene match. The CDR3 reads CASGTGGFLAGELFF. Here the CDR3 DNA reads TGTGCCAGCGGGACAGGGGGATTTTTGGCCGGGGAGCTGTTTTTT.

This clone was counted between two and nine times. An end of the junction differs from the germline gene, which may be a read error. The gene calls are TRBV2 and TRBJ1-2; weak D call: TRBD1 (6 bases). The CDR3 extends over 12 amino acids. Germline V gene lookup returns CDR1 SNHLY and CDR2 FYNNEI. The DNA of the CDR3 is TGTGCCAGCAGTGAACTCAACAGGGCGTCCCTATTC. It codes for CASSELNRASLF.

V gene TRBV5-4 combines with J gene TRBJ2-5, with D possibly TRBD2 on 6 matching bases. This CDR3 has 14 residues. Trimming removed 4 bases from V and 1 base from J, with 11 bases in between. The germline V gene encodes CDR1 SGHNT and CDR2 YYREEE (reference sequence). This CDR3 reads CASSGVAVQETQYF. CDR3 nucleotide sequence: TGTGCCAGCAGCGGAGTAGCGGTCCAAGAGACCCAGTACTTC.

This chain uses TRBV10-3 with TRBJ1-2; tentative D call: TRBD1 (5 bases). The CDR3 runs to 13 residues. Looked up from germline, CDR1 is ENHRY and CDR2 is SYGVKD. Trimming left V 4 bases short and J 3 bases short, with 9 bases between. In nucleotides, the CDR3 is TGTGCCATCAGTGCTGCGGGGGACTATGGCTACACCTTC. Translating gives CAISAAGDYGYTF.

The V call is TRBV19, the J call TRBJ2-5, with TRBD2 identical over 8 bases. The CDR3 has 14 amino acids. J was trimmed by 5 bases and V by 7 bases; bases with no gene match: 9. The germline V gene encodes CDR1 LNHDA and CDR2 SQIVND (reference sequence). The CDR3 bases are TGTGCCAGTACTCCAGCGGGAGACAGGGAGACCCAGTACTTC. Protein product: CASTPAGDRETQYF. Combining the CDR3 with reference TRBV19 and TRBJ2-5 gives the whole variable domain DGGITQSPKYLFRKEGQNVTLSCEQNLNHDAMYWYRQDPGQGLRLIYYSQIVNDFQKGDIAEGYSVSREKKESFPLTVTSAQKNPTAFYLCASTPAGDRETQYFGPGTRLLVL.

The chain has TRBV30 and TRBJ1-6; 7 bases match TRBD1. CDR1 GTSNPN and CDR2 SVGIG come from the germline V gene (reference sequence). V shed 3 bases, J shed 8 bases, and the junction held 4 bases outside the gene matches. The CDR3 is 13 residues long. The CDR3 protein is CAWRGTVDSPLHF. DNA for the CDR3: TGTGCCTGGAGGGGGACAGTGGATTCACCCCTCCACTTT.

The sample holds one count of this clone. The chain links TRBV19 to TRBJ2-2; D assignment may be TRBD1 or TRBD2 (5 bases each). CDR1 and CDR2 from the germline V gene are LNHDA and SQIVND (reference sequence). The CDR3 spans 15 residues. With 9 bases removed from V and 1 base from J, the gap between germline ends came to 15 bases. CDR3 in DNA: TGTGCCAGCCGAACAAAGGGACGGAACACCGGGGAGCTGTTTTTT. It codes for CASRTKGRNTGELFF.

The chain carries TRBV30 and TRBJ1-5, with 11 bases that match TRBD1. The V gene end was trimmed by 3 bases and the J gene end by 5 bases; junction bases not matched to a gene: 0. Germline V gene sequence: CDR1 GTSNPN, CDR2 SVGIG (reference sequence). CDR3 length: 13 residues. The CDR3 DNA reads TGTGCCTGGAGGGGACAGGGGGATCAGCCCCAGCATTTT. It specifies CAWRGQGDQPQHF.

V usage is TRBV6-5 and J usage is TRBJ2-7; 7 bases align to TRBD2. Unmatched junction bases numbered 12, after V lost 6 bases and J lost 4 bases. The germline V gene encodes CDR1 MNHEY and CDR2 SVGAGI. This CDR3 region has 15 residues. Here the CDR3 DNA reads TGTGCCAGCAGGACACTAGCGACGAGGAGTTACGAGCAGTACTTC. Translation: CASRTLATRSYEQYF.

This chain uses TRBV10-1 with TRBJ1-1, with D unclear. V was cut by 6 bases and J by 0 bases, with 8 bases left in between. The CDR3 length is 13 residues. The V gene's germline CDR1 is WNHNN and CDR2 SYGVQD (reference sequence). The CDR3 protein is CASRAQMNTEAFF. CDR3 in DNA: TGCGCCAGCAGGGCCCAGATGAACACTGAAGCTTTCTTT.

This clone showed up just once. The CDR3 loop is CASSLGQGAAGYTF. CDR3 nucleotides: TGTGCCAGCAGCTTAGGACAGGGGGCGGCTGGCTACACCTTC. This chain uses TRBV7-9 with TRBJ1-2, with 10 bases identical to TRBD1. The CDR3 is 14 amino acids. Germline V gene data show CDR1 as SEHNR and CDR2 as FQNEAQ (reference sequence). After removal of 1 base from V and 7 bases from J, the junction contained 3 bases not matched to a gene.

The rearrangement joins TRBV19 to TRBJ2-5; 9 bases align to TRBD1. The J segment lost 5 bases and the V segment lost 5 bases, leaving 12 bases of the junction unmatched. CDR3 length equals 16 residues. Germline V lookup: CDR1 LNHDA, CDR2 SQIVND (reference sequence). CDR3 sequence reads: CASSSRTGALEETQYF. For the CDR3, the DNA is TGTGCCAGTAGTTCTCGGACAGGGGCCTTGGAGGAGACCCAGTACTTC.

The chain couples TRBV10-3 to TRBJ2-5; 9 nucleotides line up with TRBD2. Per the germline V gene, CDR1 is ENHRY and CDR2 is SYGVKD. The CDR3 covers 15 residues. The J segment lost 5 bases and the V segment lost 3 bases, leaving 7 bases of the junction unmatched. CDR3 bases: TGTGCCATCAGTGATGGTAGCGGGGGTGTGGAGACCCAGTACTTC. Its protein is CAISDGSGGVETQYF.

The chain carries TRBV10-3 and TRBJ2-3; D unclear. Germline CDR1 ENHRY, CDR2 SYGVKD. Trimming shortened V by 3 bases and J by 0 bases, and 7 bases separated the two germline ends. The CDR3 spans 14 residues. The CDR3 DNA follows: TGTGCCATCAGTGAAAGTTCTAGCACAGATACGCAGTATTTT. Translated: CAISESSSTDTQYF.

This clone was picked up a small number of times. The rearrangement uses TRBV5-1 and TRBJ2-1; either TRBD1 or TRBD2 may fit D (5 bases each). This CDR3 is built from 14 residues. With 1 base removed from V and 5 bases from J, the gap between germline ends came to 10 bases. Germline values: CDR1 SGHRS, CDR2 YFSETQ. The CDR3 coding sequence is TGCGCCAGCAGCTTGCGCCGGGGCAACAATGAGCAGTTCTTC. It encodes CASSLRRGNNEQFF. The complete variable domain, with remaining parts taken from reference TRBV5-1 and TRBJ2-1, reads KAGVTQTPRYLIKTRGQQVTLSCSPISGHRSVSWYQQTPGQGLQFLFEYFSETQRNKGNFPGRFSGRQFSNSRSEMNVSTLELGDSALYLCASSLRRGNNEQFFGPGTRLTVL.

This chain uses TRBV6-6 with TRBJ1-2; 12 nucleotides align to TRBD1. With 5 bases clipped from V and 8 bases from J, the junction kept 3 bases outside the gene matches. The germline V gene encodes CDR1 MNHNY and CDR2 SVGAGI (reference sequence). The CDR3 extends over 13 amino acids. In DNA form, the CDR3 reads TGTGCCAGCAGTCGGGACAGGGGGCGAGGCTACACCTTC. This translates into CASSRDRGRGYTF.

CDR3 amino acids: CASSSGLAGGAYQETQYF. The DNA for the CDR3 is TGTGCCAGCAGCTCGGGACTAGCGGGAGGGGCGTACCAAGAGACCCAGTACTTC. V gene TRBV7-3 combines with J gene TRBJ2-5; 16 positions agree with TRBD2. This CDR3 is 18 amino acids long. J gave up 0 bases and V 4 bases, and 5 bases lay outside the gene matches. Germline CDR1 SGHTA, CDR2 FQGTGA. Full variable domain (remainder filled in from reference TRBV7-3 and TRBJ2-5): GAGVSQTPSNKVTEKGKYVELRCDPISGHTALYWYRQSLGQGPEFLIYFQGTGAADDSGLPNDRFFAVRPEGSVSTLKIQRTERGDSAVYLCASSSGLAGGAYQETQYFGPGTRLLVL.

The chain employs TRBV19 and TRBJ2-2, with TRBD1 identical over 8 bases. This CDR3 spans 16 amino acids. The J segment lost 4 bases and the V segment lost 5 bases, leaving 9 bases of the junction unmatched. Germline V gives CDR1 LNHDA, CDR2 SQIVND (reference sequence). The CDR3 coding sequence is TGTGCCAGTAGTGCCCTAGGACAGGGCGTCACCGGGGAGCTGTTTTTT. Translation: CASSALGQGVTGELFF.